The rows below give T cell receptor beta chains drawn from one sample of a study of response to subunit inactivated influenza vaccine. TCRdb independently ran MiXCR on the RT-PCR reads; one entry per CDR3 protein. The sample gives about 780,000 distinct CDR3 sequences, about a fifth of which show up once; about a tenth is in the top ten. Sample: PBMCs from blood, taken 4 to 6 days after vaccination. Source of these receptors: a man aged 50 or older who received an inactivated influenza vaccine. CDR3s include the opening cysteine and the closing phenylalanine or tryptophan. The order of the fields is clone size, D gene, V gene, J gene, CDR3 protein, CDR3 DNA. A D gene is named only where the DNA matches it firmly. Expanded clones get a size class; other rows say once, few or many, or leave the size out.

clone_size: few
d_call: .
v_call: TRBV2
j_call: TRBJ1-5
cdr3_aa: CASRGAKYNQPQHF
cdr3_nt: TGTGCCAGCAGGGGGGCAAAATACAATCAGCCCCAGCATTTT

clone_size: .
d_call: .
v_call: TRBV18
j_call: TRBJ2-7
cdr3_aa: CASSPNYDSRGDEQYF
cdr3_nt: TGTGCCAGCTCACCAAACTACGACAGTCGTGGAGACGAGCAGTACTTC

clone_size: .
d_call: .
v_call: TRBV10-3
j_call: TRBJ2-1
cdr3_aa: CAISGYSGDEQFF
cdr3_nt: TGTGCCATCAGTGGGTATAGCGGTGATGAGCAGTTCTTC

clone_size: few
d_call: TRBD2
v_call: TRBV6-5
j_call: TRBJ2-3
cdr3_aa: CASSPSTSVVTDTQYF
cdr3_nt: TGTGCCAGCAGTCCATCGACTAGCGTGGTCACAGATACGCAGTATTTT

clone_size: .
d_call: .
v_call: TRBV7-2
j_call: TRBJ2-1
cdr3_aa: CASVPGRNYNVQFF
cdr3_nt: TGTGCCAGCGTGCCGGGTAGGAATTACAATGTGCAGTTCTTC

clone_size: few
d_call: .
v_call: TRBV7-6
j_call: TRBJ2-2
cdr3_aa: CASSLAPVSANTGELFF
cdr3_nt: TGTGCCAGCAGCTTAGCCCCCGTCTCGGCTAACACCGGGGAGCTGTTTTTT

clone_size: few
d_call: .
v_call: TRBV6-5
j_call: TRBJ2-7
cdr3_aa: CASSYTPRGGYEQYF
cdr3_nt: TGTGCCAGCAGTTACACTCCCAGGGGCGGCTACGAGCAGTACTTC

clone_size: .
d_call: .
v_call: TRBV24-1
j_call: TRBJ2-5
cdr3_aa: CATSDPGGGRGETQYF
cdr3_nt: TGTGCCACCAGTGATCCCGGAGGCGGGCGAGGAGAGACCCAGTACTTC

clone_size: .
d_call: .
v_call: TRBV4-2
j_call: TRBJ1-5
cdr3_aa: CASSQGYRDTNQPQHF
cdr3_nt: TGTGCCAGCAGCCAAGGCTACCGGGACACAAATCAGCCCCAGCATTTT

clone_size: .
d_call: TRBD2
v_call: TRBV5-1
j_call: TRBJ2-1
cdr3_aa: CASSTEGLAVNNEQFF
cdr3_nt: TGCGCCAGCAGCACCGAGGGACTAGCGGTTAACAATGAGCAGTTCTTC

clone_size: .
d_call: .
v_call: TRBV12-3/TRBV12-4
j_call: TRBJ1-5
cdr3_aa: CASSFTRDQPQHF
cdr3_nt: TGTGCCAGCAGCTTTACTCGGGATCAGCCCCAGCATTTT

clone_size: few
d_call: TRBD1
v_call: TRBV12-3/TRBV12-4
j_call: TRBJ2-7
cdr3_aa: CASRAGTGLSYEQYF
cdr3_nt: TGTGCCAGCAGGGCTGGGACAGGACTCTCCTACGAGCAGTACTTC

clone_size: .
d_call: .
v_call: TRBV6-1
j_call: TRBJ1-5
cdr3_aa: CASSTGLLQPQHF
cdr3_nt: TGTGCCAGCAGTACAGGGTTGCTTCAGCCCCAGCATTTT

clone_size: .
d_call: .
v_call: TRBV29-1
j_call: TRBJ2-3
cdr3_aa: CSVGQGSSTDTQYF
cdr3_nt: TGCAGCGTTGGTCAGGGGTCAAGCACAGATACGCAGTATTTT

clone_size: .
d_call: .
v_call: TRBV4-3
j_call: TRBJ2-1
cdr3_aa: CASSPISSESSYNEQFF
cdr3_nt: TGCGCCAGCAGCCCTATATCTAGCGAGAGCTCCTACAATGAGCAGTTCTTC

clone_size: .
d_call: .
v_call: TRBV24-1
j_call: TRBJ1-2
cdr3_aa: CATSDSPGSGSNYGYTF
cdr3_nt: TGTGCCACCAGTGACTCACCTGGCAGCGGATCTAACTATGGCTACACCTTC

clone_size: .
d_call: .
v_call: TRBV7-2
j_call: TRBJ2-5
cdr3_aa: CASSRDRRGTQYF
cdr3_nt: TGTGCCAGCAGCCGAGACCGCCGGGGTACCCAGTACTTC

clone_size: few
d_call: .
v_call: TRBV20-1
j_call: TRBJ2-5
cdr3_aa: CSARDQRGLYF
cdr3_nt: TGCAGTGCTAGAGATCAGAGGGGCCTGTACTTC

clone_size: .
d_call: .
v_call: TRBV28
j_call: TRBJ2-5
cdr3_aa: CASSFQIQETQYF
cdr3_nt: TGTGCCAGCAGTTTTCAGATACAAGAGACCCAGTACTTC

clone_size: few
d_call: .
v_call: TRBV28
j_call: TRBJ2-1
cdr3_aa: CASSRNRARSSYNEQFF
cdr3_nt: TGTGCCAGCAGCCGGAATCGTGCTAGGAGCTCCTACAATGAGCAGTTCTTC

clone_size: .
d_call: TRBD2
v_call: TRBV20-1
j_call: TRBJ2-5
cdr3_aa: CSAREGLAGGRLETQYF
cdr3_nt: TGCAGTGCTAGGGAAGGGCTAGCGGGGGGGAGGTTAGAGACCCAGTACTTC

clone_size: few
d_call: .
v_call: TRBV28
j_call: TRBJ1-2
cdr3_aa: CASSLMAGGDYGYTF
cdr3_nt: TGTGCCAGCAGTTTAATGGCAGGAGGAGACTATGGCTACACCTTC

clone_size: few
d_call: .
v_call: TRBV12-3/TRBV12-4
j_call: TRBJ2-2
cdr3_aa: CASTSRTAGELFF
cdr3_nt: TGTGCCAGCACTTCTAGGACGGCCGGGGAGCTGTTTTTT

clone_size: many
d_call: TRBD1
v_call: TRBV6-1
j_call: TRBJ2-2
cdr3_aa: CASTSGTGTTGELFF
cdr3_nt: TGTGCCAGCACCTCCGGGACAGGGACCACCGGGGAGCTGTTTTTT

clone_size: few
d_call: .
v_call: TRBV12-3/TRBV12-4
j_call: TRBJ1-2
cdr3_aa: CASSFGQPNYGYTF
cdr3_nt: TGTGCCAGCAGTTTCGGACAGCCTAACTATGGCTACACCTTC

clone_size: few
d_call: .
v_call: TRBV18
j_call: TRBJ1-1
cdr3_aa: CASSPGSAGTEAFF
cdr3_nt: TGTGCCAGCTCACCAGGGTCGGCAGGCACTGAAGCTTTCTTT

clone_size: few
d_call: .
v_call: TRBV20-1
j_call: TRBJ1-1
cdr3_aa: CSARAPTEMNTEAFF
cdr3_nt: TGCAGTGCTAGAGCCCCGACAGAAATGAACACTGAAGCTTTCTTT

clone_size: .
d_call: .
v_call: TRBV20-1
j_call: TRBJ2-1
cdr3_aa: CSAKGNLENEQFF
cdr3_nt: TGCAGTGCTAAAGGGAATCTAGAGAATGAGCAGTTCTTC

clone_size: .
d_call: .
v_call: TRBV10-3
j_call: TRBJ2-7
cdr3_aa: CAISESTQISGEQYF
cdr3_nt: TGTGCCATCAGTGAGTCTACTCAGATATCGGGCGAGCAGTACTTC

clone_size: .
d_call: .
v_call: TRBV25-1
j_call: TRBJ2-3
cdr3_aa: CVSSPIIDASTDTQYF
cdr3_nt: TGTGTCAGCAGCCCCATCATCGACGCCAGCACAGATACGCAGTATTTT

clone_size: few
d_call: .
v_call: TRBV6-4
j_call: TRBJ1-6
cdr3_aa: CASSSPPRGGSPNSPLHF
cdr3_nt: TGTGCCAGCAGCTCTCCCCCAAGGGGGGGTTCGCCCAATTCACCCCTCCACTTT

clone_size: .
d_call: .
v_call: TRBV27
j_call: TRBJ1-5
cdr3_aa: CASSLGGARGQPQHF
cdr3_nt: TGTGCCAGCAGTTTAGGGGGGGCGCGGGGTCAGCCCCAGCATTTT

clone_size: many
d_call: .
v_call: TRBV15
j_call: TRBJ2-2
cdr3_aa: CATSRDRSDTGELFF
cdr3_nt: TGTGCCACCAGCAGAGATCGGTCTGACACCGGGGAGCTGTTTTTT

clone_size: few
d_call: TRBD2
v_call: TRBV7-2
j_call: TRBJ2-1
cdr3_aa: CASSLVASGGSREQFF
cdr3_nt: TGTGCCAGCAGCTTAGTCGCTAGCGGGGGATCGAGAGAGCAGTTCTTC

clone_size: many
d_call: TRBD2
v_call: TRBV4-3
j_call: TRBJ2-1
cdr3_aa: CASSQDGGSGGAPRNEQFF
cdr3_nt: TGCGCCAGCAGCCAAGATGGGGGCAGCGGGGGGGCCCCTCGTAATGAGCAGTTCTTC

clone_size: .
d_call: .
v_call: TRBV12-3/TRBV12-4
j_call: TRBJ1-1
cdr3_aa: CASSSETGTNTEAFF
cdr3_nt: TGTGCCAGCAGTTCCGAGACCGGGACGAACACTGAAGCTTTCTTT

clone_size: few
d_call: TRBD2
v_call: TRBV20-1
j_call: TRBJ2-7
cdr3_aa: CSARSSGRASEQYF
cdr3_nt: TGCAGTGCACGATCTAGCGGGAGGGCCTCCGAGCAGTACTTC

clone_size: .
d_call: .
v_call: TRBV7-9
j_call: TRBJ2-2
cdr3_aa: CASSLASGWELFF
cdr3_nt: TGTGCCAGCAGCTTAGCTTCAGGCTGGGAGCTGTTTTTT

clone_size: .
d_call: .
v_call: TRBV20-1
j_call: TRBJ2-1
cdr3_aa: CSARDGRSYNEQFF
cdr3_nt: TGCAGTGCTAGAGATGGGCGCTCCTACAATGAGCAGTTCTTC

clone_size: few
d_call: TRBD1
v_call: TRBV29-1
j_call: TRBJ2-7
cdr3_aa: CSVLQGPSSYEQYF
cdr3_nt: TGCAGCGTTTTACAGGGGCCGAGCTCCTACGAGCAGTACTTC

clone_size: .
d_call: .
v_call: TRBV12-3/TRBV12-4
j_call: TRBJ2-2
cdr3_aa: CASSPAEPRWELFF
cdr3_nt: TGTGCCAGCAGCCCTGCGGAGCCTAGGTGGGAGCTGTTTTTT

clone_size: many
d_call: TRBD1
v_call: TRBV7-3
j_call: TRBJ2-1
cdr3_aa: CASSPGPLQGFNEQFF
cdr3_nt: TGTGCCAGCAGCCCCGGGCCTTTACAGGGGTTCAATGAGCAGTTCTTC

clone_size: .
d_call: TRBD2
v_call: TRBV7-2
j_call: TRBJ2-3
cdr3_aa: CASSLGGLAGTDTQYF
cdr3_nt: TGCGCCAGCAGCTTGGGCGGACTAGCGGGGACAGATACGCAGTATTTT

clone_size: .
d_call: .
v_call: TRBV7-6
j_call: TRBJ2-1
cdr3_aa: CASSLAGQRGNEQFF
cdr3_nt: TGTGCCAGCAGCTTAGCGGGACAGCGGGGGAATGAGCAGTTCTTC

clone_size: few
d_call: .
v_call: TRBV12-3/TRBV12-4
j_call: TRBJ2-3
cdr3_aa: CASSSIRQAAQYF
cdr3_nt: TGTGCCAGCAGTTCGATTCGTCAGGCTGCGCAGTATTTT

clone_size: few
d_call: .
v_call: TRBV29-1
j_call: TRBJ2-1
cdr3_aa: CSVEKGPNEQFF
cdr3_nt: TGCAGCGTTGAAAAGGGTCCCAATGAGCAGTTCTTC

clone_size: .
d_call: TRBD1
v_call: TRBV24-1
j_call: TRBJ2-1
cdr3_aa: CATSDWSGGQFF
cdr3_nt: TGTGCCACCAGTGATTGGTCAGGGGGGCAGTTCTTC

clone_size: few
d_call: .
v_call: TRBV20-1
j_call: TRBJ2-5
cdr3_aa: CSAWHAAQYF
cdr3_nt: TGCAGTGCCTGGCACGCGGCCCAGTACTTC

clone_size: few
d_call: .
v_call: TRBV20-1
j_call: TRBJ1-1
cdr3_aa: CSAGRTMNTEAFF
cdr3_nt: TGCAGTGCCGGCAGAACTATGAACACTGAAGCTTTCTTT

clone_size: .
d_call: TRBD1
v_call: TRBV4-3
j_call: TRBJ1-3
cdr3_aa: CASSQDRAQGVGNTIYF
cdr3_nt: TGCGCCAGCAGCCAAGATCGGGCACAGGGGGTTGGAAACACCATATATTTT

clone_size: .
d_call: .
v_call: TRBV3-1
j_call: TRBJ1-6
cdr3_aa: CASSQDPGVGAPLHF
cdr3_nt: TGTGCCAGCAGCCAAGATCCAGGGGTCGGAGCACCCCTCCACTTT

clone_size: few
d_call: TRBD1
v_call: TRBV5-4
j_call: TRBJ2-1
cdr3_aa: CASSPPDRGLEQFF
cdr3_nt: TGTGCCAGCAGCCCCCCGGACAGGGGGCTTGAGCAGTTCTTC

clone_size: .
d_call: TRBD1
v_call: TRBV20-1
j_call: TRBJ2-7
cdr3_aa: CSASDREFANEQYF
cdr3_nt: TGCAGTGCTAGTGACAGGGAGTTTGCCAACGAGCAGTACTTC

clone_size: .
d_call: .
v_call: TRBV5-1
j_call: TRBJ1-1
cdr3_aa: CASSLGEGTVNTEAFF
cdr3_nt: TGCGCCAGCAGCTTGGGAGAGGGGACGGTGAACACTGAAGCTTTCTTT

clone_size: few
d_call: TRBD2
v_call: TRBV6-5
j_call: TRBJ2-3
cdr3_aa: CASSYAPLRGLAGEDTQYF
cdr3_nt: TGTGCCAGCAGTTACGCTCCCCTTAGGGGACTAGCGGGGGAAGATACGCAGTATTTT

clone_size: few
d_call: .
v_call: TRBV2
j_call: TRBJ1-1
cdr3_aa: CASSEGGHTEAFF
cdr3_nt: TGTGCCAGCAGTGAAGGGGGGCACACTGAAGCTTTCTTT

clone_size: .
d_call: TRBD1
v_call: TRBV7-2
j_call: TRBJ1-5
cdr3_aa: CASSLMRPGGQPQHF
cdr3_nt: TGTGCCAGCAGCTTAATGAGACCAGGGGGTCAGCCCCAGCATTTT